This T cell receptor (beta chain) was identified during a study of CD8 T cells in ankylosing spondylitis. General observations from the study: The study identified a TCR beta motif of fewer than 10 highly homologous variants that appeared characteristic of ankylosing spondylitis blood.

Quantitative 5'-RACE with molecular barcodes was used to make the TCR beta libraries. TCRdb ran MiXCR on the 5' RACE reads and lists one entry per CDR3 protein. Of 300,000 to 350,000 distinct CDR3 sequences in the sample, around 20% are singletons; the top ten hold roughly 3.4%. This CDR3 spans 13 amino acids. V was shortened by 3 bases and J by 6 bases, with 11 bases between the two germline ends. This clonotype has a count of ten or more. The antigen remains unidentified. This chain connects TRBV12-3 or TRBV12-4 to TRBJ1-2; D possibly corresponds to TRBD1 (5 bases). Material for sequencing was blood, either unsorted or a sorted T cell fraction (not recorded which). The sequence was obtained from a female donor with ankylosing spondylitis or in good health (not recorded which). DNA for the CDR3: TGTGCCAGCAGTTTGTGGCAGGGCGATGGCTACACCTTC. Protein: CASSLWQGDGYTF.